Listed below are T cell receptor beta chains from one sample, sequenced in a study of shared clonotypes between healthy human individuals. Sequenced by immunoSEQ multiplex PCR; TCRdb stores in-frame clones only, minus some. This table has about 2.1 million clones, 90% to 95% appearing once. The sample taken for sequencing was naive CD8+ T cells from PBMCs. The receptors come from a man younger than 35 in good health. Some clones in this sample may be carry-over from other donors' samples. The CDR3 runs from the conserved cysteine through the conserved F or W. Fields, in order: V gene, J gene, clone size, D gene, CDR3 protein, CDR3 DNA. A D gene is named only where the DNA matches it firmly. For some rows the clone size is stated as once, few or many, or as a class when expanded; others skip it.

V gene: TRBV5-1
J gene: TRBJ2-3
clone size: .
D gene: TRBD2
CDR3 protein: CASSSVAGGPVDTQYF
CDR3 DNA: TGCGCCAGCAGCTCAGTAGCGGGAGGGCCAGTGGATACGCAGTATTTT

V gene: TRBV27
J gene: TRBJ2-7
clone size: .
D gene: TRBD2
CDR3 protein: CASSKPGLAQTLHHRQYF
CDR3 DNA: TGTGCCAGCAGTAAACCGGGACTAGCCCAAACCTTGCACCATAGGCAGTACTTC

V gene: TRBV13
J gene: TRBJ1-2
clone size: .
D gene: .
CDR3 protein: CASSLQYRANNYGYTF
CDR3 DNA: TGTGCCAGCAGCTTGCAGTACAGGGCAAATAACTATGGCTACACCTTC

V gene: TRBV6-5
J gene: TRBJ1-3
clone size: .
D gene: .
CDR3 protein: CASSRGRSSGNTIYF
CDR3 DNA: TGTGCCAGCAGCCGCGGACGGAGCTCTGGAAACACCATATATTTT

V gene: TRBV29-1
J gene: TRBJ2-2
clone size: .
D gene: TRBD2
CDR3 protein: CSVEERTSGSVTGELFF
CDR3 DNA: TGCAGCGTTGAAGAACGTACTAGCGGGAGCGTCACCGGGGAGCTGTTTTTT

V gene: TRBV4-2
J gene: TRBJ1-5
clone size: few
D gene: .
CDR3 protein: CASSQGVADGENQPQHF
CDR3 DNA: TGTGCCAGCAGCCAAGGTGTGGCGGACGGCGAAAATCAGCCCCAGCATTTT

V gene: TRBV2
J gene: TRBJ2-7
clone size: .
D gene: TRBD2
CDR3 protein: CASRVAGGDPYEQYF
CDR3 DNA: TGTGCCAGCAGGGTAGCGGGAGGGGATCCCTACGAGCAGTACTTC

V gene: TRBV19
J gene: TRBJ1-2
clone size: .
D gene: TRBD1
CDR3 protein: CASSPRDRGLDYGYTF
CDR3 DNA: TGTGCCAGTAGCCCCCGGGACAGGGGATTGGACTATGGCTACACCTTC

V gene: TRBV28
J gene: TRBJ1-1
clone size: .
D gene: .
CDR3 protein: CASSLYRRQNTEAFF
CDR3 DNA: TGTGCCAGCAGTTTATACAGGCGGCAGAACACTGAAGCTTTCTTT

V gene: TRBV5-3
J gene: TRBJ2-5
clone size: .
D gene: TRBD2
CDR3 protein: CARSSGLAGPAPKAGETQYF
CDR3 DNA: TGTGCCAGAAGCTCGGGACTAGCGGGACCCGCGCCCAAGGCGGGAGAGACCCAGTACTTC